This T cell receptor (beta chain) was documented in a study of CD8 T cells in ankylosing spondylitis. The germline V and J ends were trimmed by 0 bases and 8 bases, with 10 bases remaining between them. The CDR3 length is 12 residues. Looked up from germline, CDR1 is DFQATT and CDR2 is SNEGSKA (reference sequence). TCRdb itself ran the 5' RACE reads through MiXCR, one entry per CDR3 protein. Of 350,000 to 450,000 distinct CDR3 sequences listed, roughly 20% are singletons. This clonotype was seen a few times. Its specificity is unknown. Study-wide results and caveats: Blood from ankylosing spondylitis patients appeared to carry a characteristic roughly eight-variant TCR beta motif. Certain motif variants had earlier appeared in reactive arthritis synovial fluid and blood. The disease-linked clones had a CD8+ phenotype and low blood frequencies.

The sequenced material came from blood, either unsorted or a sorted T cell fraction (not recorded which). The clonotype was recovered from a male donor with ankylosing spondylitis or in good health (not recorded which). The rearrangement uses TRBV20-1 and TRBJ1-1; no definite D call. The CDR3 protein is CSARDWGAEAFF. The CDR3, as DNA: TGCAGTGCTAGAGATTGGGGAGCCGAAGCTTTCTTT.